The 17 T cell receptor beta chains given below trace back to one sample, sequenced in a study of blood T cell repertoires in COVID-19. Sequencing was performed with immunoSEQ multiplex PCR; in TCRdb, only in-frame clones are kept and a portion is missing. This sample has about 220,000 clones, with 70% to 90% found just once. Sequencing input: PBMCs or T cells enriched from blood (not recorded which). Every receptor here comes from a middle-aged woman with acute COVID-19.

This chain uses TRBV24-1 with TRBJ1-3; D might be TRBD1 (5 bases). The V and J ends lost 3 bases and 7 bases respectively, with 9 bases between them. Germline V CDR1 and CDR2: KGHDR, SFDVKD. The CDR3 covers 13 residues. As DNA, the CDR3 is TGTGCCACCAGTGATGTGGGGCTGAACACCATATATTTT. It encodes CATSDVGLNTIYF.

This sequence joins TRBV2 and TRBJ2-2; 8 bases line up with TRBD2. With 7 bases clipped from V and 5 bases from J, the junction kept 9 bases outside the gene matches. The CDR3 runs to 15 residues. Germline CDR1 and CDR2: SNHLY and FYNNEI. The CDR3 region is CASTGTRGGTGELFF. The CDR3 DNA sequence: TGTGCCAGCACCGGGACTAGAGGTGGGACCGGGGAGCTGTTTTTT. Drawing the rest from reference TRBV2 and TRBJ2-2, the complete variable domain is EPEVTQTPSHQVTQMGQEVILRCVPISNHLYFYWYRQILGQKVEFLVSFYNNEISEKSEIFDDQFSVERPDGSNFTLKIRSTKLEDSAMYFCASTGTRGGTGELFFGEGSRLTVL.

J is TRBJ1-4 and V is TRBV11-2; TRBD1 aligns across 7 bases. CDR1 is SGHAT, CDR2 FQNNGV, per germline. CDR3 length: 15 amino acids. V shed 5 bases, J shed 7 bases, and the junction held 10 bases outside the gene matches. The CDR3 loop is CASSQGQAESEKLFF. The CDR3 nucleotides read TGTGCCAGCAGCCAAGGACAGGCCGAATCTGAAAAACTGTTTTTT.

This sequence joins TRBV7-8 and TRBJ1-5, with 7 bases fitting TRBD1. V lost 2 bases to trimming and J lost 3 bases; unmatched junction nucleotides: 7. The CDR3 runs 16 residues. The germline gives CDR1 SGHVS, CDR2 FQNEAQ. The DNA for the CDR3 is TGTGCCAGCAGCTTAAGGGGGCAGGGAGACAATCAGCCCCAGCATTTT. It translates to CASSLRGQGDNQPQHF.

The chain carries TRBV19 and TRBJ2-7; D call uncertain. The ends were cut back, 3 bases at V and 1 base at J, with 13 bases in the middle. Germline V gene lookup returns CDR1 LNHDA and CDR2 SQIVND (reference sequence). CDR3 length equals 15 residues. The CDR3 sequence is CASSIFWAKSYEQYF. DNA of the CDR3: TGTGCCAGTAGTATTTTCTGGGCCAAGTCCTACGAGCAGTACTTC.

This clone appeared a single time. The rearrangement uses TRBV6-5 and TRBJ1-2; D is unclear. Germline V CDR1 and CDR2: MNHEY, SVGAGI. The CDR3 extends over 14 amino acids. With 0 bases removed from V and 4 bases from J, the gap between germline ends came to 9 bases. The CDR3, as DNA: TGTGCCAGCAGTTACTCGGGCAGTCTCTATGGCTACACCTTC. Translating it yields CASSYSGSLYGYTF.

This rearrangement joins TRBV27 to TRBJ2-1; D might be TRBD1 (6 bases). Germline assignment: CDR1 MNHEY and CDR2 SMNVEV (reference sequence). Trimming shortened V by 2 bases and J by 10 bases, and 15 bases separated the two germline ends. The CDR3 totals 14 residues. The CDR3 protein is CASSLRRLGGEQFF. As DNA, the CDR3 is TGTGCCAGCAGTTTACGTAGATTAGGGGGAGAGCAGTTCTTC.

The chain joins TRBV4-3 to TRBJ2-3; maybe TRBD2 (6 bases). Germline CDR1 reads LGHNA; CDR2 reads YSLEER. The CDR3 runs 15 residues. V was trimmed by 0 bases and J by 5 bases, leaving 12 bases between them. In DNA, the CDR3 is TGCGCCAGCAGCCAAGATCGGGGGACGGGAGATACGCAGTATTTT. It is translated as CASSQDRGTGDTQYF.

As DNA, the CDR3 is TGTGCCAGCAGCACACAGGGGAACACTGAAGCTTTCTTT. Its protein product is CASSTQGNTEAFF. The chain links TRBV9 to TRBJ1-1, with D possibly being TRBD1 (6 bases). CDR1 is SGDLS and CDR2 is YYNGEE in the germline V gene. CDR3 length: 13 residues. The V gene lost 4 bases and the J gene lost 1 base, with 8 bases spanning the gap. The variable domain in full, completed from reference TRBV9 and TRBJ1-1, reads DSGVTQTPKHLITATGQRVTLRCSPRSGDLSVYWYQQSLDQGLQFLIQYYNGEERAKGNILERFSAQQFPDLHSELNLSSLELGDSALYFCASSTQGNTEAFFGQGTRLTVV.

This clone was recorded once. The chain links TRBV19 to TRBJ1-1; 7 nucleotides line up with TRBD1. The junction had 5 bases not matched to a gene; V was cut back by 10 bases and J by 3 bases. Per germline, CDR1 LNHDA and CDR2 SQIVND (reference sequence). The CDR3 is made up of 12 amino acids. The CDR3 loop is CATYRGDTEAFF. The CDR3, as DNA: TGTGCCACTTACAGGGGAGACACTGAAGCTTTCTTT.

The chain uses TRBV5-1 and TRBJ2-5, with 8 bases that match TRBD2. V lost 9 bases to trimming and J lost 5 bases; unmatched junction nucleotides: 18. The CDR3 is made up of 16 amino acids. CDR1 and CDR2 from the germline V gene are SGHRS and YFSETQ. The CDR3 loop is CAKRVVTSAIGETQYF. The DNA of the CDR3 is TGCGCCAAAAGGGTAGTGACTAGCGCTATCGGGGAGACCCAGTACTTC.

V and J are TRBV4-1 and TRBJ1-1; TRBD1 aligns across 7 bases. Germline V gene data show CDR1 as MGHRA and CDR2 as YSYEKL. V shed 4 bases and J 1 base; nucleotides not matched to a gene: 3. The CDR3 runs 14 residues. The CDR3 loop reads CASSRYRGNTEAFF. CDR3 DNA: TGCGCCAGCAGCCGCTACAGGGGGAACACTGAAGCTTTCTTT.

The V gene is TRBV9, the J gene TRBJ1-2; weak D call: TRBD1 (6 bases). From germline, CDR1 is SGDLS and CDR2 YYNGEE. The germline V and J ends were trimmed by 4 bases and 7 bases, with 20 bases remaining between them. The CDR3 is made up of 15 amino acids. In nucleotides, the CDR3 is TGTGCCAGCAGCCCCCGGACAGTTCTAATCAGTGGCTACACCTTC. It is translated as CASSPRTVLISGYTF.

This clone came up once. This sequence joins TRBV14 and TRBJ1-3, with 7 bases identical to TRBD1. The trim removed 6 bases at V and 0 bases at J, leaving 2 bases unmatched. The CDR3 runs to 14 residues. Germline loops: CDR1 SGHDN, CDR2 FVKESK. CDR3: CASRTGTSGNTIYF. The CDR3 bases are TGTGCCAGCAGGACAGGGACCTCTGGAAACACCATATATTTT. Looking up the rest from reference TRBV14 and TRBJ1-3 gives the full variable domain: EAGVTQFPSHSVIEKGQTVTLRCDPISGHDNLYWYRRVMGKEIKFLLHFVKESKQDESGMPNNRFLAERTGGTYSTLKVQPAELEDSGVYFCASRTGTSGNTIYFGEGSWLTVV.

The rearrangement links TRBV7-9 to TRBJ2-1; maybe TRBD1 (6 bases). There are 18 residues in the CDR3. Germline CDR1 SEHNR, CDR2 FQNEAQ (reference sequence). V lost 5 bases, J lost 3 bases, and 23 bases lay in between. This chain's CDR3 is CASSRRQGILDSYNEQFF. CDR3 DNA: TGTGCCAGCAGCCGCCGTCAGGGAATACTGGACAGCTACAATGAGCAGTTCTTC.

V gene TRBV9 combines with J gene TRBJ2-7; TRBD1 matches at 7 bases. CDR1 is SGDLS, CDR2 YYNGEE, per germline. V was clipped by 3 bases and J by 0 bases; unmatched bases: 6. This CDR3 has 15 amino acids. CDR3 region: CASSGARDSSYEQYF. The CDR3 DNA reads TGTGCCAGCAGCGGAGCGAGGGACAGCTCCTACGAGCAGTACTTC. The full variable domain, its missing parts supplied by reference TRBV9 and TRBJ2-7, is DSGVTQTPKHLITATGQRVTLRCSPRSGDLSVYWYQQSLDQGLQFLIQYYNGEERAKGNILERFSAQQFPDLHSELNLSSLELGDSALYFCASSGARDSSYEQYFGPGTRLTVT.

This clone was detected only a few times. The chain couples TRBV6-4 to TRBJ2-7; 8 positions agree with TRBD2. J lost 6 bases, V lost 0 bases, and 4 bases had no gene match. The CDR3 runs to 14 residues. CDR1 is MRHNA and CDR2 is SNTAGT in the germline V gene. The CDR3 region is CASSDSAGVSEQYF. The DNA for the CDR3 is TGTGCCAGCAGTGACTCAGCGGGGGTCTCCGAGCAGTACTTC.